This TCR beta chain was recovered during a study of blood T cell repertoires in COVID-19 (dated by TCRdb to about 2020). Regarding the complete study: Collaborator samples came from the United States, Italy and Spain and covered acute and convalescent phases of COVID-19. The prospective study material was composed of cDNA or gDNA derived from T cells, B-cell-depleted T cells, or PBMCs. The repertoires were released in a freely available public database meant as a resource for research on the immune response to SARS-CoV-2. The sample metadata nearly always contained a de-identified subject ID, COVID-19 status, age in years and sex. The dataset comprised deeply sampled blood TCRbeta repertoires from subjects exposed to, actively infected with, or recovered from COVID-19. Where available, HLA class I and class II types were taken from metadata supplied by the sample provider and were not determined by assay-based typing. Samples came from the ongoing ImmuneRACE study (first 160 participants) plus 1,254 subjects from 6 global collaborators.

CDR1 and CDR2 (LGHNT, FRNRAP) derive from the germline V gene. A distance of 14 bases separates the germline ends of V and J, which lose 3 bases and 8 bases respectively. The cysteine opens and the phenylalanine closes a CDR3 of 14 amino acids. Solely the CDR3 DNA is kept, with 42 bases framed from the first base. TCRbeta CDR3 regions were amplified from genomic DNA by means of the immunoSEQ Assay, a bias-controlled multiplex PCR. The study's own analysis went as follows. The number of nucleated cells in each sample was estimated by amplification of reference gene primers within the assay. To quantify the absolute abundance of each unique TCRbeta CDR3 rearrangement, sequence reads were collapsed and filtered. For each sample, productive Simpson clonality was calculated as the square root of Simpson's diversity index over productive rearrangements. As stored in TCRdb, this immuneACCESS dataset retains in-frame rearrangements with V and J assigned. A fraction of the clones does not appear; measured against another copy, unresolved V genes explain less than half of the discrepancy, and the remainder lacks a known reason. That table is the source of V, J and clone size, and D and trimming were worked out from the DNA. The sample yields about 190,000 clones; under 80% were counted once. Around 12% of the sample rests with the top ten.

Whole blood was collected in K2EDTA tubes by collaborating institutions according to the institutions' own protocols. For TCRbeta analysis, collaborators shipped samples in one of three forms: frozen whole blood, isolated PBMCs, or DNA extracted from either of those sample types. What the study reported, not specific to this receptor: The amount of clinical and demographic metadata varied by source and participant and was provided uncurated.

In its sample, this clone was seen a few times. It lacks a known antigen. No much larger clonotype is one base removed from it; base qualities were not supplied. The rearrangement joined TRBV12-5 to TRBJ2-1, and perhaps TRBD2 as D gene, on 6 matching bases. The sequence was collected from a woman in her fifties or sixties with acute or convalescent COVID-19. The sequenced sample was peripheral blood. The DNA sequence reads TGTGCTAGTGGTTTTATTGGGGGAGGAGATGAGCAGTTCTTC. This gives the protein CASGFIGGGDEQFF. Here the CDR3 is joined to the reference TRBV12-5 and TRBJ2-1 genes, and the full variable domain is: DARVTQTPRHKVTEMGQEVTMRCQPILGHNTVFWYRQTMMQGLELLAYFRNRAPLDDSGMPKDRFSAEMPDATLATLKIQPSEPRDSAVYFCASGFIGGGDEQFFGPGTRLTVL.